This entry is about one TCR beta chain. The record originates from a study of CD8 T cells in Susac syndrome. In germline, CDR1 is SGHRS, CDR2 YFSETQ. The CDR3 loop spans 15 amino acids. Trimming pared 5 bases from V and 3 bases from J, leaving 16 bases between. RNA in amounts of about 0.5 to 1 ug was reverse transcribed with random hexamers. TCRdb passed the immunoSEQ multiplex PCR reads through MiXCR, listing each CDR3 protein once. The sample includes approximately 130,000 distinct CDR3 sequences, 94% of them seen just once. The T cells that were sequenced for TCR beta were CD8+ and CD4+ cells from blood. Negative isolation yielded CD8+ and CD4+ T cells; FACS enriched TEMRA cells.

The sequenced sample was CD4+ T cells from PBMCs. This TCR was recovered from a human donor in good health. The chain joins TRBV5-1 to TRBJ2-3; TRBD2 might be the D (7 bases). CDR3: CASRMAGAPTDTQYF. CDR3 DNA: TGCGCCAGCAGGATGGCGGGGGCACCAACAGATACGCAGTATTTT.